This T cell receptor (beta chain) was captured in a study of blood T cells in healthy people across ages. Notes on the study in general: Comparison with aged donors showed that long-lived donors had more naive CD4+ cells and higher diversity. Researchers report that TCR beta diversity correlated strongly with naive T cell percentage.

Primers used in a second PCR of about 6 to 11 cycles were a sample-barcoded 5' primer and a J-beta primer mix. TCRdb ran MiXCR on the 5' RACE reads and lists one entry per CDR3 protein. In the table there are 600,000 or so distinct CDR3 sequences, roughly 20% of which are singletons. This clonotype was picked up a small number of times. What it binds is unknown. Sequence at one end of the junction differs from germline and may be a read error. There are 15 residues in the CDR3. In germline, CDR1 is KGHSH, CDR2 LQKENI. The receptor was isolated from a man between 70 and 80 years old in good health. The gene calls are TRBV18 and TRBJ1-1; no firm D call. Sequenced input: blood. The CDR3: CASSPDLAANTEAFF. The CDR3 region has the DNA TGTGCCAGCTCACCGGACCTGGCGGCGAACACTGAAGCCTTCTTT.